These 5 T cell receptor beta chains originate from one sample sequenced in a study of early T cells in non-severe SARS-CoV-2 infection. In TCRdb, the 5' RACE reads were re-called with MiXCR into one record per CDR3 protein. The sample includes roughly 46,000 distinct CDR3 sequences, approximately 5.1% of them seen just once. The material sequenced was whole blood, taken at baseline. The receptors come from an adult who was a healthcare worker with PCR-confirmed SARS-CoV-2 infection or an uninfected control (not recorded which).

This clonotype showed up many times. This rearrangement joins TRBV6-1 to TRBJ2-7; D might be TRBD1 or TRBD2, each matching 5 bases. The length of the CDR3 is 14 residues. Trimming removed 4 bases at V and 4 bases at J, with 14 bases between. Germline V lookup: CDR1 MNHNS, CDR2 SASEGT. The CDR3 reads CASSALAGKYEQYF. CDR3 DNA: TGTGCCAGCAGTGCCCTAGCAGGGAAGTACGAGCAGTACTTC.

This sequence joins TRBV4-2 and TRBJ2-1; the D call may be TRBD1 or TRBD2 (5 bases each). The CDR3 contains 20 residues. Germline CDR1 LGHNA, CDR2 YNFKEQ. V was trimmed by 2 bases and J by 4 bases, leaving 27 bases between them. The CDR3 protein is CASSQRSMGTLGTGYNEQFF. The CDR3 bases are TGTGCCAGCAGCCAACGGAGCATGGGGACGCTGGGTACGGGTTACAATGAGCAGTTCTTC.

This clonotype occurred many times. This sequence joins TRBV4-1 and TRBJ2-7, with 9 nucleotides matching TRBD1. CDR1 MGHRA and CDR2 YSYEKL come from the germline V gene. V was clipped by 0 bases and J by 7 bases; unmatched bases: 7. This CDR3 has 15 residues. CDR3 DNA: TGCGCCAGCAGCCAAGAACAGGGGGCGTCAGGGGAGCAGTACTTC. This codes for CASSQEQGASGEQYF.

This clonotype showed up many times. V gene TRBV10-3 combines with J gene TRBJ2-2; 10 bases align to TRBD2. V trimming: 0 bases; J trimming: 1 base; junction bases outside the gene matches: 5. In germline, CDR1 is ENHRY, CDR2 SYGVKD. The CDR3 runs to 18 residues. The CDR3 DNA is TGTGCCATCAGTGAGTCGGTAGCGGGAGGAATGAACACCGGGGAGCTGTTTTTT. It translates to CAISESVAGGMNTGELFF.

This clonotype has more than one count but fewer than ten. CDR3 amino acids: CASSLSFGPYGYTF. The CDR3 nucleotides read TGTGCCAGCAGTTTATCTTTCGGGCCGTATGGCTACACCTTC. J is TRBJ1-2 and V is TRBV27, with D unclear. The CDR3 length is 14 residues. V was shortened by 0 bases and J by 5 bases, with 10 bases between the two germline ends. Germline CDR1 and CDR2: MNHEY and SMNVEV (reference sequence).